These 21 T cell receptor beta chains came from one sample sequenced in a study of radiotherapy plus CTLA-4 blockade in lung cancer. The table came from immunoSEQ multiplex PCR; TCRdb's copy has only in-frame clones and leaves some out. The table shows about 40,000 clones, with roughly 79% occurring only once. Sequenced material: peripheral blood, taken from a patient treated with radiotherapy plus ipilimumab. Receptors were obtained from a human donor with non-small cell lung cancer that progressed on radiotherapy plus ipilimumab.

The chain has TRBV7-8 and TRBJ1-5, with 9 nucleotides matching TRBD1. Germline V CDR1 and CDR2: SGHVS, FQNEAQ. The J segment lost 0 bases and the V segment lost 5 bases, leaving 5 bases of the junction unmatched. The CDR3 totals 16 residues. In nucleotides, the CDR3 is TGTGCCAGCAGCATACAGGGGGCTTCTAGCAATCAGCCCCAGCATTTT. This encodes CASSIQGASSNQPQHF.

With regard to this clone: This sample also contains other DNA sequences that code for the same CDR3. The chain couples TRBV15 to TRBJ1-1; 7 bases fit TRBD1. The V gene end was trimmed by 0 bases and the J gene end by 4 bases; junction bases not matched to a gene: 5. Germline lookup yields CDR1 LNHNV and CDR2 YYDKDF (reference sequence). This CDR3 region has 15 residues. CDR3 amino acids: CATSRDTGVGTEAFF. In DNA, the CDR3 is TGTGCCACCAGCAGAGATACAGGGGTAGGCACTGAAGCTTTCTTT.

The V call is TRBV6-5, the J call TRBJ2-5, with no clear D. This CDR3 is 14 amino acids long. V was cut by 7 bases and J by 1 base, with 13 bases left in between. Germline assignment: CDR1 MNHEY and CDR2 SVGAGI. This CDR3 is CASTLLGSQETQYF. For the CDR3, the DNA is TGTGCCAGCACCCTGTTGGGCTCCCAAGAGACCCAGTACTTC.

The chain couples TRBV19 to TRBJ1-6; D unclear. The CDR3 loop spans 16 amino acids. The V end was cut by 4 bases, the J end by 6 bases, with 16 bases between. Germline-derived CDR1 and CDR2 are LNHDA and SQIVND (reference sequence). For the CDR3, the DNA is TGTGCCAGTAGTACCGTCCCCAGATCCCGTAATTCACCCCTCCACTTT. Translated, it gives CASSTVPRSRNSPLHF.

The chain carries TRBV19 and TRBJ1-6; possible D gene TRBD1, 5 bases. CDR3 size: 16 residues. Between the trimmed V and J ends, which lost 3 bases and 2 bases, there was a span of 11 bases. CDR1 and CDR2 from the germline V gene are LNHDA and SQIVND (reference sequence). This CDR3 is CASSIGSGPYNSPLHF. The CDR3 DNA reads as TGTGCCAGTAGTATCGGATCAGGGCCCTATAATTCACCCCTCCACTTT. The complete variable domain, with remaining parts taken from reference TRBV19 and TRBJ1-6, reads DGGITQSPKYLFRKEGQNVTLSCEQNLNHDAMYWYRQDPGQGLRLIYYSQIVNDFQKGDIAEGYSVSREKKESFPLTVTSAQKNPTAFYLCASSIGSGPYNSPLHFGNGTRLTVT.

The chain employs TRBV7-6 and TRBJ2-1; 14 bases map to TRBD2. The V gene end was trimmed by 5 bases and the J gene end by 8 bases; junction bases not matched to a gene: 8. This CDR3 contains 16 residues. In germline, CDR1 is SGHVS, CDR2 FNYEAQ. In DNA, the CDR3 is TGTGCCAGCAGCGTAGGGAGACTAGCGGGGGGGGATGAGCAGTTCTTC. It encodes CASSVGRLAGGDEQFF.

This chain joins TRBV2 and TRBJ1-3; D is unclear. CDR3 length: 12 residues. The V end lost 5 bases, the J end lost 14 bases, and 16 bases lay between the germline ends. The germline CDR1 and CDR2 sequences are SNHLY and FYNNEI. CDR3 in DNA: TGTGCCAGCAGTTATACAGTGGAATTGGTATATTTT. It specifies CASSYTVELVYF.

CDR3 bases: TGTGCCACCCTGGGGGGTTGGAATTCACCCCTCCACTTT. It yields the protein CATLGGWNSPLHF. The genes are TRBV6-5 and TRBJ1-6, with TRBD1 as a possible D gene (5 bases). CDR1 MNHEY and CDR2 SVGAGI come from the germline V gene. The CDR3 is 13 residues long. Trimming stripped 10 bases from V and 7 bases from J, with 14 bases between.

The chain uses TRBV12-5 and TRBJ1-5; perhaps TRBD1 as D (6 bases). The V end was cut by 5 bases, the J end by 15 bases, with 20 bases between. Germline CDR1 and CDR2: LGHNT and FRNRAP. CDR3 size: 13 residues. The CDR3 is CASGIHLQGPGHF. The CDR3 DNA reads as TGTGCTAGTGGTATCCACTTACAGGGCCCTGGGCATTTT.

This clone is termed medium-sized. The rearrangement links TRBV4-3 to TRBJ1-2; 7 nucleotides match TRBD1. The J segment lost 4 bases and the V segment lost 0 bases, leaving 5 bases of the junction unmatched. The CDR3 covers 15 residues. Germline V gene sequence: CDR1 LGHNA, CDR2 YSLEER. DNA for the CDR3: TGCGCCAGCAGCCAAGATCAACCAGGGGGCTATGGCTACACCTTC. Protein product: CASSQDQPGGYGYTF.

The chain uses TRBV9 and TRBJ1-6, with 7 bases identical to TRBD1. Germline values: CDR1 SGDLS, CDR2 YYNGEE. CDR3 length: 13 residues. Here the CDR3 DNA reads TGTGCTTCGTCTGGGACAGATAATTCACCCCTCCACTTT. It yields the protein CASSGTDNSPLHF.

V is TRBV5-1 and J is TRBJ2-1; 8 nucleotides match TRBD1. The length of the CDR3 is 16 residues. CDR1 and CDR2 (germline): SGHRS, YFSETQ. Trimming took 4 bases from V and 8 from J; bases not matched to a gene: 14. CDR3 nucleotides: TGCGCCAGCAGCCACCAGGGACAGGCCGGGGTAGATGAGCAGTTCTTC. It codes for CASSHQGQAGVDEQFF.

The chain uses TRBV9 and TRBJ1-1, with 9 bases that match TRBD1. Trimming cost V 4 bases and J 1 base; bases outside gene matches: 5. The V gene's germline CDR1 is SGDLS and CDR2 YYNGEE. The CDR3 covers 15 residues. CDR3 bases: TGTGCCAGCAGCTCACAGGGGGCAGGGAACACTGAAGCTTTCTTT. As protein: CASSSQGAGNTEAFF.

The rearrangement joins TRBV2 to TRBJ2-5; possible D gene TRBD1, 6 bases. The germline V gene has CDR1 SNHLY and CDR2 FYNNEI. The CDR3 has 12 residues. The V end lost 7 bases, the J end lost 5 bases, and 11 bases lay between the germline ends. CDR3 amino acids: CASIQQGETQYF. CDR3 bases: TGTGCCAGCATCCAGCAGGGGGAGACCCAGTACTTC.

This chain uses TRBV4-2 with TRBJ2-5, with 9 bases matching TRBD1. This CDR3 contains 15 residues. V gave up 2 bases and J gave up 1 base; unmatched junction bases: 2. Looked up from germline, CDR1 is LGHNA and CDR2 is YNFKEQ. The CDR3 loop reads CASSQRTGAQETQYF. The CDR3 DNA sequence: TGTGCCAGCAGCCAACGGACAGGGGCCCAAGAGACCCAGTACTTC.

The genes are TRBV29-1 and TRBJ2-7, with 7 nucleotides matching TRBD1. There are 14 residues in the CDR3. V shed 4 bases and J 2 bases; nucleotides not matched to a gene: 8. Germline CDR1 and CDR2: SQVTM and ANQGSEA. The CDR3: CSVVGQGVPYEQYF. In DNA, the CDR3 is TGCAGCGTTGTAGGTCAGGGGGTCCCCTACGAGCAGTACTTC.

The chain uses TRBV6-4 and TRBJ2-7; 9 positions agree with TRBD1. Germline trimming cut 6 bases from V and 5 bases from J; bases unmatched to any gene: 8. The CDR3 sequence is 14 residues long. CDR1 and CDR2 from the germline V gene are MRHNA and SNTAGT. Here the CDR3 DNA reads TGTGCCAGCAGGCGGGGACAGGGTGTTAACGAGCAGTACTTC. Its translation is CASRRGQGVNEQYF.

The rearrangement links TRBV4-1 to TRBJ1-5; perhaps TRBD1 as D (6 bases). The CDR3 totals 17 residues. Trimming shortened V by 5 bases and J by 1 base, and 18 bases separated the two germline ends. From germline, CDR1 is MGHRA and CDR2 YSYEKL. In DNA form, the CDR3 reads TGCGCCAGCAGCAAAGTGTCTCTAGACAGGAGCAATCAGCCCCAGCATTTT. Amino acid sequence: CASSKVSLDRSNQPQHF.

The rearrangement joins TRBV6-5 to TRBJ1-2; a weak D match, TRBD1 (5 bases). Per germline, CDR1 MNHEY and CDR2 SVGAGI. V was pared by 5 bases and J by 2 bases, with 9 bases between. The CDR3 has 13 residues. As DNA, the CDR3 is TGTGCCAGCAGTCCGCAGGGAAACTATGGCTACACCTTC. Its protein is CASSPQGNYGYTF.

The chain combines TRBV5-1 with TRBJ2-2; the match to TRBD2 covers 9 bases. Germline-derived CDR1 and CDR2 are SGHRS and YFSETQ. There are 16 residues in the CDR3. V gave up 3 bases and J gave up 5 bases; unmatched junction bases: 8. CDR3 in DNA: TGCGCCAGCAGCTCATTTAGCGGGGGCCCAACCGGGGAGCTGTTTTTT. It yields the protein CASSSFSGGPTGELFF. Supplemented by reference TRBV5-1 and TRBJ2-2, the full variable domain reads KAGVTQTPRYLIKTRGQQVTLSCSPISGHRSVSWYQQTPGQGLQFLFEYFSETQRNKGNFPGRFSGRQFSNSRSEMNVSTLELGDSALYLCASSSFSGGPTGELFFGEGSRLTVL.

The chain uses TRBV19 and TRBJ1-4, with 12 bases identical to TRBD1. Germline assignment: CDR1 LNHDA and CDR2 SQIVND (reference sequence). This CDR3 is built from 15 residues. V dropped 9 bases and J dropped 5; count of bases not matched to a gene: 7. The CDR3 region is CASTGQGARNEKLFF. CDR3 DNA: TGTGCCAGCACGGGACAGGGGGCCAGAAATGAAAAACTGTTTTTT.